A single sample is the source of the 10 T cell receptor beta chains below, sequenced in a study of response to subunit inactivated influenza vaccine. TCRdb reprocessed the RT-PCR reads with MiXCR, giving one entry per CDR3 protein. The sample carries roughly 700,000 distinct CDR3 sequences, around 14% recorded once. The sample was PBMCs from blood, taken 14 to 15 days before vaccination. Receptor source: a man aged 45-65 years who received an inactivated influenza vaccine.

The V call is TRBV7-6, the J call TRBJ2-1; possibly TRBD2 for D (7 bases). The CDR3 is 15 residues long. The germline V and J ends were trimmed by 1 base and 8 bases, with 15 bases remaining between them. Germline V gene lookup returns CDR1 SGHVS and CDR2 FNYEAQ. The CDR3 DNA is TGTGCCAGCAGCTTAGTTCTACGAGGGGGGGATGAGCAGTTCTTC. This translates into CASSLVLRGGDEQFF.

A few counts support this clonotype. The J gene is TRBJ2-7, the V gene TRBV7-9, with TRBD2 as a possible D gene (6 bases). The germline V gene encodes CDR1 SEHNR and CDR2 FQNEAQ (reference sequence). Between the trimmed V and J ends, which lost 5 bases and 0 bases, there was a span of 20 bases. The CDR3 length is 17 residues. The CDR3 nucleotides read TGTGCCAGCAGCCCCGTGGGGGGAGGAATCCGCTCCTACGAGCAGTACTTC. Its translation is CASSPVGGGIRSYEQYF.

This clonotype was seen a few times. The gene calls are TRBV11-2 and TRBJ1-2; D unclear. V was shortened by 3 bases and J by 0 bases, with 11 bases between the two germline ends. CDR3 length: 15 amino acids. Germline V lookup: CDR1 SGHAT, CDR2 FQNNGV. CDR3 loop: CASSFFQRPNYGYTF. CDR3 nucleotide sequence: TGTGCCAGCAGCTTTTTCCAGAGACCTAACTATGGCTACACCTTC.

The CDR3 protein is CSVEVPAGGPGGELFF. CDR3 in DNA: TGCAGCGTTGAAGTGCCGGCGGGAGGGCCCGGCGGGGAGCTGTTTTTT. The chain joins TRBV29-1 to TRBJ2-2; 9 positions agree with TRBD2. This CDR3 is 16 amino acids long. V lost 1 base and J lost 7; bases outside the gene matches: 10. Germline values: CDR1 SQVTM, CDR2 ANQGSEA.

The chain is built from TRBV20-1 and TRBJ1-1, with 7 positions matching TRBD1. The germline V gene encodes CDR1 DFQATT and CDR2 SNEGSKA (reference sequence). The CDR3 is made up of 15 amino acids. With 6 bases clipped from V and 5 bases from J, the junction kept 15 bases outside the gene matches. DNA for the CDR3: TGCAGTGCCACCCCCTGGCAGGGGGAAGGGACTGAAGCTTTCTTT. Its protein product is CSATPWQGEGTEAFF.

V is TRBV6-2 or TRBV6-3 and J is TRBJ1-1; 8 bases align to TRBD1. The ends lost 6 bases at V and 2 bases at J; junction bases unmatched: 8. The CDR3 has 15 residues. Germline CDR1 reads MNHEY; CDR2 reads SVGEGT. The CDR3 region is CASRPLGTGNTEAFF. The CDR3 region has the DNA TGTGCCAGCAGACCTCTGGGGACAGGAAACACTGAAGCTTTCTTT.

The chain is built from TRBV7-2 and TRBJ2-3; 10 bases align to TRBD1. V lost 4 bases and J lost 8; bases outside the gene matches: 6. This CDR3 is 14 amino acids long. Germline loops: CDR1 SGHTA, CDR2 FQGNSA. The CDR3 DNA follows: TGTGCCAGCAGCTCGACAGGGGGCAGTGGTACGCAGTATTTT. This codes for CASSSTGGSGTQYF.

This clonotype has only a few counts. This rearrangement joins TRBV7-3 to TRBJ2-7; 8 nucleotides agree with TRBD1. Germline V lookup: CDR1 SGHTA, CDR2 FQGTGA. This CDR3 is built from 14 residues. V shed 5 bases, J shed 4 bases, and the junction held 7 bases outside the gene matches. The CDR3 nucleotides read TGTGCCAGCAGCCGGACAGGGACTGGGTACGAGCAGTACTTC. Amino acid sequence: CASSRTGTGYEQYF.

This clonotype was found a few times. The chain employs TRBV24-1 and TRBJ2-7, with 7 bases matching TRBD1. Germline CDR1 reads KGHDR; CDR2 reads SFDVKD. This CDR3 is 16 amino acids long. V shed 5 bases and J 2 bases; nucleotides not matched to a gene: 11. For the CDR3, the DNA is TGTGCCACCAGTGCCGGGACAGCAACCGATCCCTACGAGCAGTACTTC. Translation gives CATSAGTATDPYEQYF.

This clonotype was seen many times. This chain joins TRBV12-3 or TRBV12-4 and TRBJ1-4; 8 nucleotides align to TRBD1. V lost 5 bases and J lost 7; bases outside the gene matches: 9. This CDR3 region has 15 residues. The CDR3 sequence: CASSLRTGRSEKLFF. Here the CDR3 DNA reads TGTGCCAGCAGTCTTCGGACAGGGAGAAGTGAAAAACTGTTTTTT.